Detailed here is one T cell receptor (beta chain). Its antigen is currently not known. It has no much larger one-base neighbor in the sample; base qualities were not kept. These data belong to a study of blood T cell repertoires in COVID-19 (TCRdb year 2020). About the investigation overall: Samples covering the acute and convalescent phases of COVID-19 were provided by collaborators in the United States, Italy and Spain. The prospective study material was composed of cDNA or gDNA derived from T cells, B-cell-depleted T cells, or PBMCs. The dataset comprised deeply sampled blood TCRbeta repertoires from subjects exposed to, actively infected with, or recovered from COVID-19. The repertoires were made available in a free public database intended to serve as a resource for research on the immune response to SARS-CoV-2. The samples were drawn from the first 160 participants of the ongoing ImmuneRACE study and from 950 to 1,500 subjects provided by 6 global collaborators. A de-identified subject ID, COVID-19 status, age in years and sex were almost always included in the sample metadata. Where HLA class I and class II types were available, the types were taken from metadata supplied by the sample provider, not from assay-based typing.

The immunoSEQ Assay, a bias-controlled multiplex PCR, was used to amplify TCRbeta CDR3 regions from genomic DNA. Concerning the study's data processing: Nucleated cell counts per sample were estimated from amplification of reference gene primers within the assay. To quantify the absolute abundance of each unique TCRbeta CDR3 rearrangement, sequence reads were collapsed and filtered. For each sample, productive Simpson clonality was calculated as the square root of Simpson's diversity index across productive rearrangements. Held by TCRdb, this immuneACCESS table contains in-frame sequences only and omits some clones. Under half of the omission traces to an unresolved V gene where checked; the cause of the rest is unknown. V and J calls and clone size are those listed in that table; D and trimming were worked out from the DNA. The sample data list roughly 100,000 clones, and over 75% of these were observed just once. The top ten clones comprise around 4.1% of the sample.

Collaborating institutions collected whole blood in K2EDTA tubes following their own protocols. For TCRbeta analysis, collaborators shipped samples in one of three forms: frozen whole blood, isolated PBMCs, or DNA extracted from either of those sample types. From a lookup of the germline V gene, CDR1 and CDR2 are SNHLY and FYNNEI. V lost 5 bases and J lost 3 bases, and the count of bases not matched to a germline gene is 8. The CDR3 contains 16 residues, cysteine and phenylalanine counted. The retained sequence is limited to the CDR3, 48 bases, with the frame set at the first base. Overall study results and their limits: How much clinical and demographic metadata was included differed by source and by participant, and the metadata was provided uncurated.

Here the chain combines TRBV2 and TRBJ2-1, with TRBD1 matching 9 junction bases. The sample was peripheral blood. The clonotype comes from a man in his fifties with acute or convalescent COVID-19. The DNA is TGTGCCAGCAGTATTGGCAAGGGACAGGGCTACAATGAGCAGTTCTTC. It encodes CASSIGKGQGYNEQFF. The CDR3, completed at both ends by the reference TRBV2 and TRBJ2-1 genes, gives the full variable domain EPEVTQTPSHQVTQMGQEVILRCVPISNHLYFYWYRQILGQKVEFLVSFYNNEISEKSEIFDDQFSVERPDGSNFTLKIRSTKLEDSAMYFCASSIGKGQGYNEQFFGPGTRLTVL.